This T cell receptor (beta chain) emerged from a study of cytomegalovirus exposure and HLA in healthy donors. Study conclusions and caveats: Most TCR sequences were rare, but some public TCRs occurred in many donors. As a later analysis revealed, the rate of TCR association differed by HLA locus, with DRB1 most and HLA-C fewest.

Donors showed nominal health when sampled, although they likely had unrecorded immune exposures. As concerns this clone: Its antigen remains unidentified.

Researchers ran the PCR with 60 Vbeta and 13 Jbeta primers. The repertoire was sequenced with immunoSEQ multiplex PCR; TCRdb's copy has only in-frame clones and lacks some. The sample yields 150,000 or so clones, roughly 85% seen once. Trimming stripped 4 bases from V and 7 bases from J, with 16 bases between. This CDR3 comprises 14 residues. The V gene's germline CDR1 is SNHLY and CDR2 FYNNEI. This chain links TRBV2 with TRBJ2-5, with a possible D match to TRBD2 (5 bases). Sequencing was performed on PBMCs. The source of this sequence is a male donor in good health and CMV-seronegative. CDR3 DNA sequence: TGTGCCAGCAGTGGGTCCGGACTCACTCGGACCCAGTACTTC. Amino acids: CASSGSGLTRTQYF.